This T cell receptor beta chain comes out of a study of blood T cell repertoires in COVID-19. Study-wide background: Acute and convalescent COVID-19 samples came from the United States, Italy and Spain. In each case, the material was cDNA or gDNA derived from T cells, B-cell-depleted T cells, or PBMCs.

Trimming cost V 3 bases and J 8 bases; bases outside gene matches: 3. The CDR3 has 13 amino acids. Germline V gene data show CDR1 as LGHDT and CDR2 as YNNKEL (reference sequence). In the source study's methods: It was from reference gene primer amplification that nucleated cell counts were estimated. This table comes from immunoSEQ multiplex PCR, and its TCRdb copy is limited to in-frame clones, with some not included. That table supplies the V and J calls and clone size; D and trimming were determined from the DNA. Of over 350,000 clones listed, more than 85% were seen once; the top ten hold about 4.5%.

The TCR was taken from a woman aged 30 to 39 with acute or convalescent COVID-19. Sequencing was carried out using peripheral blood. The gene calls are TRBV3-1 (or the pseudogene TRBV3-2) and TRBJ1-2; 10 bases map to TRBD1. The CDR3 sequence: CASSHRTGGGYTF. In nucleotides, the CDR3 is TGTGCCAGCAGCCACCGGACAGGGGGGGGCTACACCTTC.